This TCR beta chain was found in a study of T cells in Graves' hyperthyroidism and ophthalmopathy. Turning to this clonotype: Just one base apart from a much larger clone, this may be a read error.

Trimming removed 1 base from V and 5 bases from J, with 12 bases in between. The CDR3 covers 14 residues. Germline V CDR1 and CDR2: SGHVS, FNYEAQ. TCR beta CDR3 sequences were amplified from RNA transcripts. Initially, a first-round RT-PCR of the TCR CDR3 employed the HTBI primer set. TCRdb re-derived calls from the multiplex PCR reads in MiXCR, one entry per CDR3 protein. Of over 700,000 distinct CDR3 sequences in the sample, roughly a third were seen once. The sample was blood. The chain joins TRBV7-6 to TRBJ2-7; D possibly corresponds to TRBD2 (5 bases). This TCR was recovered from a woman aged 35 to 49 with Graves' hyperthyroidism. The CDR3 coding sequence is TGTGCCAGCAGCTTAGGTGGTAGCGTGAACGAGCAGTACTTC. Encoded protein: CASSLGGSVNEQYF.